This TCR beta chain was recorded in a study of beta chain features in type 1 diabetes. Study summary: Examined across all samples were roughly 110,000,000 sorted cells. The study's findings and limits: Patients showed naive, central memory and Treg TCRB repertoires that appeared more similar than those of healthy donors. Moderate but significant shortening of TCRB CDR3s was recorded in all four CD4+ subsets from Type 1 diabetes patients.

This clone was seen a few times. Its antigen is unidentified. The study reverse transcribed the entire isolated RNA, so it sequenced expressed TCRB transcripts. TCRdb's copy holds only in-frame clones and misses some; the assay was immunoSEQ multiplex PCR. The sample holds about 280,000 clones, 15% seen once. On average, the one heparinised blood draw given by each donor was roughly 100 mL. Via the markers CD45RO/CCR7/CD25/CD127/CD95/CD27, stem cell-like memory, regulatory, central memory and naive CD4+ cells were sorted. The receptor comes from a man between 18 and 29 years old with type 1 diabetes. Sequencing used naive CD4+ T cells from blood.

CDR3 residues: CASSFAVSISPLHF. CDR3 in DNA: TGTGCCAGCAGTTTTGCGGTCTCGATTTCACCCCTCCACTTT. The V gene is TRBV28, the J gene TRBJ1-6; D not certain. The CDR3 has 14 amino acids. The germline V gene encodes CDR1 MDHEN and CDR2 SYDVKM. V lost 3 bases and J lost 9, with 12 bases in between. The whole variable domain, remainder taken from reference TRBV28 and TRBJ1-6, is DVKVTQSSRYLVKRTGEKVFLECVQDMDHENMFWYRQDPGLGLRLIYFSYDVKMKEKGDIPEGYSVSREKKERFSLILESASTNQTSMYLCASSFAVSISPLHFGNGTRLTVT.